This TCR beta chain derives from a study of beta chain features in type 1 diabetes. The study's findings and limits: Unsettled here was the matter of whether HLA type influences TCRB rearrangement. More deletions and fewer insertions at VDJ junctions were seen in type 1 diabetes patients. Patients showed naive, central memory and Treg TCRB repertoires that appeared more similar than those of healthy donors.

cDNA synthesis used the whole RNA isolate, giving expressed TCRB sequences. TCRdb's copy holds only in-frame clones and misses some; the assay was immunoSEQ multiplex PCR. The sample lists about 220,000 clones; around 9.9% were seen once. Germline V lookup: CDR1 ENHRY, CDR2 SYGVKD. V was clipped by 6 bases and J by 3 bases; unmatched bases: 11. There are 17 residues in the CDR3. In regard to this clone: What it binds is not known.

Without exception, sorted populations had purity beyond 95%. This TCR was recovered from a man aged 18 to 30 in good health. Sequenced: central memory CD4+ T cells from blood. V is TRBV10-3 and J is TRBJ2-3; 11 nucleotides match TRBD2. The CDR3 DNA is TGTGCCATCAGGAGTCGGACTAGCGGGTCGGGAACAGATACGCAGTATTTT. Amino acid sequence: CAIRSRTSGSGTDTQYF.